This T cell receptor (beta chain) is from a study of cytomegalovirus exposure and HLA in healthy donors. Overall study findings and caveats: According to the study, approximately 150 TCR beta chains were cytomegalovirus-associated. A few chains tied to CMV proved CMV antigen-specific in vitro.

As to this clone: Its antigen remains unknown. Other DNA variants within this sample encode the same CDR3.

TCRdb's table, derived via immunoSEQ multiplex PCR, lists solely in-frame clones and lacks some. The sample shows around 400,000 clones, 80% to 90% of them seen only once. The origin of this receptor is a woman younger than 30 in good health and CMV-seronegative. The sequenced sample was PBMCs.

The chain's CDR3 is CASSLDSPNTEAFF. CDR3 nucleotides: TGCGCCAGCAGCTTGGACTCTCCGAACACTGAAGCTTTCTTT. V is TRBV5-1 and J is TRBJ1-1; D is undetermined. The germline V gene encodes CDR1 SGHRS and CDR2 YFSETQ. The CDR3 length is 14 residues. V was pared by 0 bases and J by 1 base, with 7 bases between. Combining the CDR3 with reference TRBV5-1 and TRBJ1-1 gives the whole variable domain KAGVTQTPRYLIKTRGQQVTLSCSPISGHRSVSWYQQTPGQGLQFLFEYFSETQRNKGNFPGRFSGRQFSNSRSEMNVSTLELGDSALYLCASSLDSPNTEAFFGQGTRLTVV.